The rows below give T cell receptor beta chains drawn from one sample of a study of human T cells and chemical hapten exposure. TCRdb reprocessed the RACE reads with MiXCR, giving one entry per CDR3 protein. The data contain about 340,000 distinct CDR3 sequences, approximately 6.9% of them singletons. The source material was whole blood, sampled in connection with sensitization to the hapten diphenylcyclopropenone (DPC). The receptors shown here come from a woman under 30 with alopecia areata. Some clones in this sample may be carry-over from other donors' samples. CDR3s include the opening cysteine and the closing phenylalanine or tryptophan. A D gene is named only where the DNA matches it firmly. Clone size is stated in some rows and not others, as once, few, many or a class when expanded.

CDR3: CSAISGTGGYTEAFF
DNA: TGCAGTGCTATCTCCGGGACAGGGGGCTACACTGAAGCTTTCTTT
J: TRBJ1-1
size: few
length: 15
D: TRBD1
V: TRBV20-1

CDR3: CASSLRGLETQYF
DNA: TGTGCCAGCAGTTTGAGGGGGCTCGAGACCCAGTACTTC
J: TRBJ2-5
size: -
length: 13
D: TRBD1
V: TRBV12-3/TRBV12-4

CDR3: CASSFGGGNNYGYTF
DNA: TGTGCCAGCAGTTTTGGAGGGGGCAACAACTATGGCTACACCTTC
J: TRBJ1-2
size: few
length: 15
D: TRBD1
V: TRBV12-3/TRBV12-4

CDR3: CASSPPPSGGSTDTQYF
DNA: TGTGCCAGCAGCCCGCCCCCAAGCGGCGGCAGCACAGATACGCAGTATTTT
J: TRBJ2-3
size: few
length: 17
D: -
V: TRBV12-3/TRBV12-4

CDR3: CASSRLSLSSYNEQFF
DNA: TGCGCCAGCAGCCGGTTGAGCCTAAGCTCCTACAATGAGCAGTTCTTC
J: TRBJ2-1
size: many
length: 16
D: -
V: TRBV4-3

CDR3: CASSPPTGREKLFF
DNA: TGTGCCAGCTCACCACCTACAGGACGAGAAAAACTGTTTTTT
J: TRBJ1-4
size: many
length: 14
D: -
V: TRBV18

CDR3: CASSLPSADTQYF
DNA: TGTGCCAGCAGTTTACCATCGGCAGATACGCAGTATTTT
J: TRBJ2-3
size: many
length: 13
D: -
V: TRBV12-3/TRBV12-4

CDR3: CSVEDQGSGGGKFF
DNA: TGCAGCGTTGAAGATCAGGGTAGCGGGGGGGGAAAGTTCTTC
J: TRBJ2-1
size: -
length: 14
D: TRBD2
V: TRBV29-1

CDR3: CASSFRPPGTSGGAGADTQYF
DNA: TGTGCCAGCAGTTTCCGCCCCCCCGGGACTAGCGGGGGGGCCGGGGCAGATACGCAGTATTTT
J: TRBJ2-3
size: many
length: 21
D: TRBD2
V: TRBV27

CDR3: CASKTDTQYF
DNA: TGTGCCAGCAAGACAGATACGCAGTATTTT
J: TRBJ2-3
size: many
length: 10
D: -
V: TRBV25-1

CDR3: CASGSRLARNTGELFF
DNA: TGTGCTAGTGGTTCTAGACTAGCGAGGAACACCGGGGAGCTGTTTTTT
J: TRBJ2-2
size: many
length: 16
D: TRBD2
V: TRBV12-5

CDR3: CASSLNRLPPLNTEAFF
DNA: TGTGCCAGCAGTTTGAACAGGTTACCCCCCTTGAACACTGAAGCTTTCTTT
J: TRBJ1-1
size: many
length: 17
D: -
V: TRBV12-3/TRBV12-4

CDR3: CASSLGGRENTEAFF
DNA: TGTGCCAGCAGCTTAGGGGGCCGCGAAAACACTGAAGCTTTCTTT
J: TRBJ1-1
size: -
length: 15
D: -
V: TRBV7-3

CDR3: CASRRTGEETQYF
DNA: TGTGCCAGCCGAAGGACAGGGGAAGAGACCCAGTACTTC
J: TRBJ2-5
size: few
length: 13
D: TRBD1
V: TRBV2

CDR3: CASSLDESRGTQYF
DNA: TGCGCCAGCAGCTTGGATGAATCGCGGGGGACCCAGTACTTC
J: TRBJ2-5
size: many
length: 14
D: -
V: TRBV5-1

CDR3: CASSEGGQGSPTDTQYF
DNA: TGTGCCAGCAGTGAAGGTGGACAGGGATCCCCCACAGATACGCAGTATTTT
J: TRBJ2-3
size: -
length: 17
D: TRBD1
V: TRBV25-1

CDR3: CASSLGRVSSGNTIYF
DNA: TGTGCCAGCAGTTTAGGGAGGGTGAGCTCTGGAAACACCATATATTTT
J: TRBJ1-3
size: -
length: 16
D: -
V: TRBV12-3/TRBV12-4

CDR3: CASSSRLAVSTDTQYF
DNA: TGTGCCAGCAGCTCCAGACTAGCGGTTAGCACAGATACGCAGTATTTT
J: TRBJ2-3
size: many
length: 16
D: TRBD2
V: TRBV7-2

CDR3: CASSSPPGLAGGSSSTDTQYF
DNA: TGTGCCAGCAGCTCGCCCCCGGGACTAGCGGGGGGATCTTCTAGCACAGATACGCAGTATTTT
J: TRBJ2-3
size: many
length: 21
D: TRBD2
V: TRBV9

CDR3: CSVSEAGGFTDTQYF
DNA: TGCAGCGTGTCTGAAGCGGGGGGGTTCACAGATACGCAGTATTTT
J: TRBJ2-3
size: -
length: 15
D: TRBD2
V: TRBV29-1

CDR3: CSARDPTGANTEAFF
DNA: TGCAGTGCTAGAGATCCCACCGGGGCAAACACTGAAGCTTTCTTT
J: TRBJ1-1
size: -
length: 15
D: -
V: TRBV20-1

CDR3: CASSHRGREQYF
DNA: TGTGCCAGCAGCCACAGGGGGCGCGAGCAGTACTTC
J: TRBJ2-7
size: many
length: 12
D: TRBD1
V: TRBV3-1

CDR3: CASSFGTLTSVDTQYF
DNA: TGTGCCAGCAGCTTCGGTACCCTTACCTCGGTGGATACGCAGTATTTT
J: TRBJ2-3
size: -
length: 16
D: -
V: TRBV7-9

CDR3: CASSLKTNEKLFF
DNA: TGTGCCAGCAGTTTAAAGACTAATGAAAAACTGTTTTTT
J: TRBJ1-4
size: -
length: 13
D: -
V: TRBV12-3/TRBV12-4

CDR3: CSAAGLAGGSTDTQYF
DNA: TGCAGTGCTGCGGGACTAGCGGGGGGCTCCACAGATACGCAGTATTTT
J: TRBJ2-3
size: few
length: 16
D: TRBD2
V: TRBV20-1

CDR3: CASSPQTGLDEKLFF
DNA: TGTGCCAGCAGCCCACAGACAGGGTTGGATGAAAAACTGTTTTTT
J: TRBJ1-4
size: few
length: 15
D: TRBD1
V: TRBV9

CDR3: CASSPLAGVNKAFF
DNA: TGTGCCAGCAGCCCCCTTGCCGGAGTTAACAAAGCTTTCTTT
J: TRBJ1-1
size: few
length: 14
D: -
V: TRBV7-8

CDR3: CASSLGPTAADTQYF
DNA: TGTGCCAGCAGTTTGGGGCCCACAGCGGCAGATACGCAGTATTTT
J: TRBJ2-3
size: many
length: 15
D: -
V: TRBV6-5

CDR3: CASYGSDNEQFF
DNA: TGTGCCAGCTACGGCTCCGACAATGAGCAGTTCTTC
J: TRBJ2-1
size: few
length: 12
D: -
V: TRBV5-6

CDR3: CASSSRGGNTEAFF
DNA: TGTGCCAGCAGCTCTAGGGGAGGCAACACTGAAGCTTTCTTT
J: TRBJ1-1
size: -
length: 14
D: -
V: TRBV7-9

CDR3: CASSPHLKNEKNIQYF
DNA: TGTGCCAGCAGCCCCCACCTCAAGAATGAGAAAAACATTCAGTACTTC
J: TRBJ2-4
size: few
length: 16
D: -
V: TRBV7-9

CDR3: CASSRIDRAEAFF
DNA: TGTGCCAGCAGCCGTATAGATCGCGCTGAAGCTTTCTTT
J: TRBJ1-1
size: few
length: 13
D: -
V: TRBV27

CDR3: CASSQELAGGRTYEQYF
DNA: TGTGCCAGCAGCCAAGAGTTAGCGGGGGGCAGAACCTACGAGCAGTACTTC
J: TRBJ2-7
size: -
length: 17
D: TRBD2
V: TRBV4-2

CDR3: CASSLQGASETQYF
DNA: TGTGCCAGCAGCTTACAGGGGGCAAGTGAGACCCAGTACTTC
J: TRBJ2-5
size: few
length: 14
D: TRBD1
V: TRBV5-5

CDR3: CAIRESTGAGTDTQYF
DNA: TGTGCCATCAGAGAATCGACAGGGGCAGGGACAGATACGCAGTATTTT
J: TRBJ2-3
size: few
length: 16
D: TRBD1
V: TRBV10-3

CDR3: CASSYTGGSGYTF
DNA: TGTGCCAGCAGTTATACAGGGGGCAGCGGCTACACCTTC
J: TRBJ1-2
size: many
length: 13
D: TRBD1
V: TRBV2

CDR3: CASSSFGGNSPLHF
DNA: TGTGCCAGCAGCTCATTCGGGGGCAACTCACCCCTCCACTTT
J: TRBJ1-6
size: many
length: 14
D: -
V: TRBV7-9